Each of the 31 T cell receptor beta chains below was sequenced from the same sample in a study of blood T cell repertoires in COVID-19. TCRdb's copy holds only in-frame clones and misses some; the assay was immunoSEQ multiplex PCR. The sample holds around 310,000 clones, about nine tenths seen once. Sequenced input: PBMCs or T cells enriched from blood (not recorded which). The receptors here all came from a woman in her thirties or forties who had recovered from COVID-19.

J is TRBJ1-1 and V is TRBV9; D perhaps matches TRBD1 (6 bases). The CDR3 has 16 residues. V was trimmed by 4 bases and J by 0 bases, leaving 16 bases between them. The germline V gene has CDR1 SGDLS and CDR2 YYNGEE. DNA for the CDR3: TGTGCCAGCAGCCCCCGGACAGCCCGCATGAACACTGAAGCTTTCTTT. It specifies CASSPRTARMNTEAFF.

The V and J genes are TRBV5-5 and TRBJ1-6; tentatively, D is TRBD1 (5 bases). CDR1 and CDR2 (germline): SGHKS, YYEKEE (reference sequence). This CDR3 spans 16 amino acids. V was clipped by 7 bases and J by 10 bases, with 24 bases between them. CDR3 residues: CASRYRPVDPYSPLHF. The CDR3 coding sequence is TGTGCCAGCCGCTACAGGCCCGTAGACCCCTACTCACCCCTCCACTTT.

The chain couples TRBV18 to TRBJ1-5, with D uncertain. The CDR3 sequence is 17 residues long. CDR1 is KGHSH and CDR2 is LQKENI in the germline V gene. Trimming removed 3 bases at V and 2 bases at J, with 17 bases between. The CDR3 here is CASSPQVSRVGNQPQHF. The CDR3 DNA sequence: TGTGCCAGCTCACCCCAAGTCTCTCGGGTGGGCAATCAGCCCCAGCATTTT.

The gene calls are TRBV1 and TRBJ2-5; the table's D call, TRBD2, was not checked against the DNA. TRBV1 is deemed a pseudogene. The CDR3 covers 18 residues. DNA for the CDR3: TGCACCAGCAGCCCTTGCGCTAGCGGACCCCCAGTCCCAGAGACCCAGTACTTC. This translates into CTSSPCASGPPVPETQYF.

This clone appeared once. The rearrangement uses TRBV18 and TRBJ2-1, with 14 bases aligning to TRBD2. CDR3 size: 16 residues. Trimming cost V 0 bases and J 9 bases; bases outside gene matches: 4. Germline V gene data show CDR1 as KGHSH and CDR2 as LQKENI. The CDR3 DNA reads TGTGCCAGCTCACCACCGGGACTAGCGGGAGCAGGTGAGCAGTTCTTC. Its translation: CASSPPGLAGAGEQFF.

The genes are TRBV9 and TRBJ1-3, with a possible D match to TRBD1 (5 bases). V shed 4 bases and J shed 3 bases, with 14 bases lying between them. The CDR3 length is 15 residues. Germline V gene sequence: CDR1 SGDLS, CDR2 YYNGEE. The CDR3 DNA follows: TGTGCCAGCAGCTTCACTCAGGGCGATGGAAACACCATATATTTT. Its protein is CASSFTQGDGNTIYF.

The V call is TRBV5-1, the J call TRBJ1-5, with no clear D. The CDR3 covers 15 residues. V dropped 3 bases and J dropped 3 bases, with 13 bases sitting between them. Germline V CDR1 and CDR2: SGHRS, YFSETQ. CDR3 bases: TGCGCCAGCAGCTGCAAGGTCGGGAACAATCAGCCCCAGCATTTT. It encodes CASSCKVGNNQPQHF.

Turning to this clone: The identical CDR3 is also encoded by other nucleotide sequences in the sample. This chain joins TRBV3-1 (or the pseudogene TRBV3-2) and TRBJ2-5, with D possibly matching TRBD1 (5 bases). The ends were cut back, 3 bases at V and 1 base at J, with 6 bases in the middle. The CDR3 extends over 13 amino acids. The germline CDR1 and CDR2 sequences are LGHDT and YNNKEL (reference sequence). CDR3 residues: CASSQGLQETQYF. DNA of the CDR3: TGTGCCAGCAGCCAGGGGCTCCAAGAGACCCAGTACTTC.

J is TRBJ1-6 and V is TRBV7-2, with 9 bases fitting TRBD1. The CDR3 contains 17 residues. V lost 1 base to trimming and J lost 4 bases; unmatched junction nucleotides: 5. Germline V gene lookup returns CDR1 SGHTA and CDR2 FQGNSA. In DNA form, the CDR3 reads TGTGCCAGCAGCTTAGAGACAGGGGGGAAATATAATTCACCCCTCCACTTT. Encoded protein: CASSLETGGKYNSPLHF.

The gene calls are TRBV7-9 and TRBJ1-1; the D gene is possibly TRBD1 (6 bases). This CDR3 is 15 amino acids long. Between the trimmed V and J ends, which lost 5 bases and 0 bases, there was a span of 13 bases. CDR1 and CDR2 (germline): SEHNR, FQNEAQ (reference sequence). The CDR3: CASSAPRGMNTEAFF. DNA for the CDR3: TGTGCCAGCAGCGCCCCCAGGGGTATGAACACTGAAGCTTTCTTT.

The V call is TRBV24-1, the J call TRBJ2-7; perhaps TRBD1 as D (6 bases). CDR1 KGHDR and CDR2 SFDVKD come from the germline V gene. Trimming took 3 bases from V and 5 from J, leaving 10 bases between them. The CDR3 extends over 13 amino acids. CDR3 coding DNA: TGTGCCACCAGTGATGCCCGGGACAACGAGCAGTACTTC. Translated: CATSDARDNEQYF.

This chain connects TRBV28 to TRBJ1-5; D may be TRBD1 (5 bases). Between the trimmed V and J ends, which lost 2 bases and 6 bases, there was a span of 17 bases. CDR1 is MDHEN and CDR2 is SYDVKM in the germline V gene. The CDR3 contains 16 residues. CDR3 residues: CASSLPGTRTGQPQHF. The CDR3 DNA is TGTGCCAGCAGTTTACCCGGGACTCGAACGGGTCAGCCCCAGCATTTT.

The rearrangement links TRBV19 to TRBJ2-3; D might be TRBD2 (6 bases). This CDR3 is built from 15 residues. Germline CDR1 and CDR2: LNHDA and SQIVND (reference sequence). The V gene lost 5 bases and the J gene lost 0 bases, with 12 bases spanning the gap. CDR3 sequence: CASSLVAVSTDTQYF. Written as DNA, the CDR3 is TGTGCCAGTAGTTTGGTAGCGGTTAGCACAGATACGCAGTATTTT.

J is TRBJ2-2 and V is TRBV28, with 10 bases matching TRBD1. V lost 6 bases to trimming and J lost 5 bases; unmatched junction nucleotides: 9. The germline V gene encodes CDR1 MDHEN and CDR2 SYDVKM. The CDR3 contains 16 residues. CDR3 loop: CASSRTGTGVTGELFF. For the CDR3, the DNA is TGTGCCAGCAGCCGGACCGGGACAGGGGTTACCGGGGAGCTGTTTTTT.

This clone showed up just once. The chain links TRBV19 to TRBJ2-2; tentative D call: TRBD1 (5 bases). Germline-derived CDR1 and CDR2 are LNHDA and SQIVND (reference sequence). The germline V and J ends were trimmed by 10 bases and 7 bases, with 16 bases remaining between them. The CDR3 length is 13 residues. CDR3 sequence (DNA): TGTGCCACCTCCCTCCGACAGCACGGGGAGCTGTTTTTT. Translating gives CATSLRQHGELFF.

The chain employs TRBV5-1 and TRBJ2-3; D is perhaps TRBD1 (6 bases). CDR1 and CDR2 (germline): SGHRS, YFSETQ. This CDR3 spans 16 amino acids. The V gene lost 4 bases and the J gene lost 2 bases, with 17 bases spanning the gap. CDR3 region: CASSPPSAGDTDTQYF. The CDR3 nucleotides are TGCGCCAGCAGCCCACCGTCGGCAGGGGACACAGATACGCAGTATTTT.

V usage is TRBV11-2 and J usage is TRBJ1-6, with D possibly being TRBD1 (5 bases). This CDR3 comprises 15 residues. V lost 1 base and J lost 3, with 7 bases in between. Germline V gives CDR1 SGHAT, CDR2 FQNNGV. DNA of the CDR3: TGTGCCAGCAGCTTAGCGGGGGGCTATAATTCACCCCTCCACTTT. Protein: CASSLAGGYNSPLHF.

The chain couples TRBV28 to TRBJ2-7; 10 nucleotides align to TRBD2. This CDR3 is built from 17 residues. With V trimmed by 6 bases and J by 2 bases, 13 bases remained unmatched. CDR1 is MDHEN, CDR2 SYDVKM, per germline. The CDR3 DNA is TGTGCCAGCAGGGGGGTGTCCAGCGGGAGGGGGACCTACGAGCAGTACTTC. Protein: CASRGVSSGRGTYEQYF.

The CDR3 sequence: CTSKSGVYEQYF. CDR3 in DNA: TGCACCAGCAAGTCCGGGGTCTACGAGCAGTACTTC. The rearrangement joins TRBV1 to TRBJ2-7; TRBD2, as called in the table, went unchecked against the DNA. TRBV1 is a documented pseudogene. The CDR3 totals 12 residues.

CDR3 region: CASSGMDTTDAGELFF. CDR3 in DNA: TGTGCCAGCAGCGGAATGGACACTACGGACGCCGGGGAGCTGTTTTTT. The genes are TRBV7-9 and TRBJ2-2; D might be TRBD1 (5 bases). Germline V CDR1 and CDR2: SEHNR, FQNEAQ (reference sequence). V lost 5 bases and J lost 6, with 19 bases in between. The CDR3 is made up of 16 amino acids.

This chain joins TRBV15 and TRBJ2-1; 7 bases are shared with TRBD2. V dropped 0 bases and J dropped 2; count of bases not matched to a gene: 7. This CDR3 comprises 17 residues. Germline V gene data show CDR1 as LNHNV and CDR2 as YYDKDF (reference sequence). The DNA of the CDR3 is TGTGCCACCAGCAGAGATCCCCCGGGACTACCCTACAATGAGCAGTTCTTC. It encodes CATSRDPPGLPYNEQFF.

The chain is built from TRBV27 and TRBJ2-4, with 9 bases aligning to TRBD1. This CDR3 region has 14 residues. Trimming cost V 5 bases and J 8 bases; bases outside gene matches: 7. The germline V gene encodes CDR1 MNHEY and CDR2 SMNVEV (reference sequence). CDR3 protein: CASSNRDRADIQYF. CDR3 nucleotide sequence: TGTGCCAGCAGTAACCGGGACAGGGCTGACATTCAGTACTTC.

CDR3 coding DNA: TGTGCCAGTAGCATACACAGGGGCATCATGAACACTGAAGCTTTCTTT. Residues: CASSIHRGIMNTEAFF. The chain couples TRBV19 to TRBJ1-1, with 7 bases matching TRBD1. Unmatched junction bases numbered 10, after V lost 6 bases and J lost 0 bases. Germline loops: CDR1 LNHDA, CDR2 SQIVND (reference sequence). The CDR3 sequence is 16 residues long.

This rearrangement joins TRBV30 to TRBJ2-5; 12 bases line up with TRBD2. V shed 2 bases and J 9 bases; nucleotides not matched to a gene: 16. The CDR3 sequence is 17 residues long. Per germline, CDR1 GTSNPN and CDR2 SVGIG (reference sequence). The CDR3 sequence is CAWSRIGLAGNLLAQYF. The CDR3, as DNA: TGTGCCTGGAGTAGAATAGGACTAGCGGGGAACCTGCTGGCCCAGTACTTC.

J is TRBJ2-1 and V is TRBV12-5; D gene ambiguous. The length of the CDR3 is 12 residues. CDR1 is LGHNT and CDR2 is FRNRAP in the germline V gene. Trimming pared 7 bases from V and 6 bases from J, leaving 10 bases between. In DNA, the CDR3 is TGTGCTAGTGCCTTACACCCCAATGAGCAGTTCTTC. Residues: CASALHPNEQFF.

V is TRBV7-8 and J is TRBJ2-5; 13 positions agree with TRBD2. J gave up 5 bases and V 5 bases, and 14 bases lay outside the gene matches. The length of the CDR3 is 18 residues. Germline lookup yields CDR1 SGHVS and CDR2 FQNEAQ. For the CDR3, the DNA is TGTGCCAGCAGCCCGAAACCCGGACTAGCGGGAGCGGGCGAGACCCAGTACTTC. Its translation is CASSPKPGLAGAGETQYF. Looking up the rest from reference TRBV7-8 and TRBJ2-5 gives the full variable domain: GAGVSQSPRYKVAKRGQDVALRCDPISGHVSLFWYQQALGQGPEFLTYFQNEAQLDKSGLPSDRFFAERPEGSVSTLKIQRTQQEDSAVYLCASSPKPGLAGAGETQYFGPGTRLLVL.

V gene TRBV5-1 combines with J gene TRBJ2-1, with a tentative D call TRBD1 (6 bases). V was shortened by 0 bases and J by 7 bases, with 11 bases between the two germline ends. The CDR3 is 14 amino acids. Germline values: CDR1 SGHRS, CDR2 YFSETQ. As DNA, the CDR3 is TGCGCCAGCAGCTTGGGGACAGAGGGAAATGAGCAGTTCTTC. As protein: CASSLGTEGNEQFF.

This rearrangement joins TRBV14 to TRBJ2-1, with TRBD2 as a possible D gene (5 bases). The CDR3 has 17 residues. V lost 3 bases and J 0 bases, leaving 15 bases between the germline ends. Germline V lookup: CDR1 SGHDN, CDR2 FVKESK. CDR3 sequence (DNA): TGTGCCAGCAGCCAGGCCTTACTAGGGATCTCCTACAATGAGCAGTTCTTC. This sequence encodes CASSQALLGISYNEQFF.

V and J are TRBV3-1 (or the pseudogene TRBV3-2) and TRBJ2-2, with 9 bases fitting TRBD1. In germline, CDR1 is LGHDT, CDR2 YNNKEL (reference sequence). The trim removed 7 bases at V and 5 bases at J, leaving 5 bases unmatched. The CDR3 extends over 14 amino acids. CDR3 nucleotides: TGTGCCAGCAACGGACAGGGGTGGACCGGGGAGCTGTTTTTT. Its translation is CASNGQGWTGELFF.

The chain has TRBV30 and TRBJ1-1, with D possibly TRBD1 on 6 matching bases. Trimming stripped 3 bases from V and 4 bases from J, with 9 bases between. Germline V gene lookup returns CDR1 GTSNPN and CDR2 SVGIG (reference sequence). The CDR3 is made up of 12 amino acids. The CDR3 loop is CAWRARGTEAFF. In DNA form, the CDR3 reads TGTGCCTGGAGGGCCAGGGGCACTGAAGCTTTCTTT. The whole variable domain, filled in from reference TRBV30 and TRBJ1-1, reads SQTIHQWPATLVQPVGSPLSLECTVEGTSNPNLYWYRQAAGRGLQLLFYSVGIGQISSEVPQNLSASRPQDRQFILSSKKLLLSDSGFYLCAWRARGTEAFFGQGTRLTVV.

V gene TRBV7-9 combines with J gene TRBJ2-1; 8 bases are shared with TRBD2. Trimming removed 0 bases from V and 4 bases from J; junction bases left unmatched: 5. CDR1 is SEHNR and CDR2 is FQNEAQ in the germline V gene (reference sequence). The CDR3 loop spans 16 amino acids. CDR3 region: CASSLATSGLYNEQFF. The CDR3 DNA follows: TGTGCCAGCAGCTTAGCTACTAGCGGACTTTACAATGAGCAGTTCTTC.